The 18 T cell receptor beta chains below were found in one sample sequenced in a study of T cell changes during pregnancy in multiple sclerosis. Libraries were prepared by immunoSEQ multiplex PCR; TCRdb keeps only in-frame clonotypes and omits some of them. The sample carries roughly 60,000 clones, 90% to 97% recorded once. The sequencing here drew on CD8+ T cells from peripheral blood mononuclear cells, taken after pregnancy. Receptors originate from a female donor with multiple sclerosis, enrolled in a pregnancy study.

The gene calls are TRBV29-1 and TRBJ2-1; TRBD1 might be the D (6 bases). The V end was cut by 2 bases, the J end by 5 bases, with 13 bases between. CDR1 is SQVTM, CDR2 ANQGSEA, per germline. CDR3 length: 14 residues. Here the CDR3 reads CSVELLDSNNEQFF. For the CDR3, the DNA is TGCAGCGTTGAATTATTGGACAGTAACAATGAGCAGTTCTTC.

The V call is TRBV29-1, the J call TRBJ2-1; D not resolved. The CDR3 extends over 13 amino acids. The germline V gene has CDR1 SQVTM and CDR2 ANQGSEA. Trimming took 5 bases from V and 4 from J, leaving 12 bases between them. The CDR3 DNA reads as TGCAGCGTTCCCATGACTGGATACAATGAGCAGTTCTTC. It yields the protein CSVPMTGYNEQFF.

This chain uses TRBV29-1 with TRBJ1-2; unclear D gene. Germline loops: CDR1 SQVTM, CDR2 ANQGSEA. The CDR3 is 13 residues long. The V gene lost 5 bases and the J gene lost 4 bases, with 14 bases spanning the gap. CDR3 nucleotides: TGCAGCGTTTTCGGAGGATTTGGCTATGGCTACACCTTC. Its translation is CSVFGGFGYGYTF.

The rearrangement uses TRBV28 and TRBJ2-1, with 12 bases lining up with TRBD2. Germline V gene sequence: CDR1 MDHEN, CDR2 SYDVKM. Trimming took 6 bases from V and 6 from J; bases not matched to a gene: 9. The CDR3 consists of 16 residues. The CDR3 loop is CASSHEGLAGTNEQFF. CDR3 DNA: TGTGCCAGCAGCCATGAGGGACTAGCGGGCACCAATGAGCAGTTCTTC.

The chain employs TRBV13 and TRBJ2-7; 8 nucleotides align to TRBD1. V trimming: 3 bases; J trimming: 4 bases; junction bases outside the gene matches: 8. This CDR3 is 15 amino acids long. CDR1 and CDR2 from the germline V gene are PRHDT and FYEKMQ (reference sequence). The CDR3 DNA is TGTGCCAGCAGCTTCTCCGGGACAGGAGCGTACGAGCAGTACTTC. Amino acids: CASSFSGTGAYEQYF.

The chain has TRBV14 and TRBJ2-7, with 9 nucleotides matching TRBD2. The CDR3 spans 16 residues. Germline CDR1 SGHDN, CDR2 FVKESK. V lost 1 base and J lost 0; bases outside the gene matches: 4. The CDR3 region is CASSQGLAGTSYEQYF. As DNA, the CDR3 is TGTGCCAGCAGCCAAGGGCTAGCGGGAACCTCCTACGAGCAGTACTTC.

The chain uses TRBV7-9 and TRBJ2-7; 10 positions agree with TRBD1. This CDR3 has 16 residues. V dropped 1 base and J dropped 2; count of bases not matched to a gene: 5. Looked up from germline, CDR1 is SEHNR and CDR2 is FQNEAQ (reference sequence). CDR3 nucleotides: TGTGCCAGCAGCTTAGAACCGGGACAGGGGCCCTACGAGCAGTACTTC. Translated: CASSLEPGQGPYEQYF.

This clone is a singleton in its sample. The rearrangement uses TRBV7-2 and TRBJ2-5, with 7 nucleotides matching TRBD1. This CDR3 has 16 amino acids. V was pared by 3 bases and J by 0 bases, with 7 bases of the junction left unmatched. The germline gives CDR1 SGHTA, CDR2 FQGNSA. CDR3 nucleotide sequence: TGTGCCAGCAGCTTGATTTCAGGGGGTGACCAAGAGACCCAGTACTTC. Amino acids: CASSLISGGDQETQYF. Complete variable domain (other parts from reference TRBV7-2 and TRBJ2-5): GAGVSQSPSNKVTEKGKDVELRCDPISGHTALYWYRQSLGQGLEFLIYFQGNSAPDKSGLPSDRFSAERTGGSVSTLTIQRTQQEDSAVYLCASSLISGGDQETQYFGPGTRLLVL.

This chain joins TRBV11-2 and TRBJ2-1; 10 bases are shared with TRBD2. J lost 8 bases, V lost 2 bases, and 6 bases had no gene match. CDR3 length: 15 amino acids. Germline CDR1 SGHAT, CDR2 FQNNGV. For the CDR3, the DNA is TGTGCCAGCAGCTTATGGGCTAGCGGGAGCCATGAGCAGTTCTTC. This encodes CASSLWASGSHEQFF.

This clone was seen only once. The V and J genes are TRBV27 and TRBJ2-5; tentative D call: TRBD2 (5 bases). The ends were cut back, 2 bases at V and 4 bases at J, with 17 bases in the middle. Germline V gives CDR1 MNHEY, CDR2 SMNVEV (reference sequence). There are 16 residues in the CDR3. CDR3 in DNA: TGTGCCAGCAGTTTAGACCCGGCGCGGGCGGGAGAGACCCAGTACTTC. It specifies CASSLDPARAGETQYF.

The chain uses TRBV7-9 and TRBJ2-1, with a tentative D call TRBD2 (6 bases). Trimming pared 7 bases from V and 6 bases from J, leaving 13 bases between. The CDR3 totals 13 residues. Germline loops: CDR1 SEHNR, CDR2 FQNEAQ (reference sequence). CDR3 sequence reads: CASTSLGGNEQFF. CDR3 in DNA: TGTGCCAGCACCAGTCTGGGGGGCAATGAGCAGTTCTTC.

The chain combines TRBV27 with TRBJ1-5, with a weak D call TRBD1 (5 bases). Germline CDR1 MNHEY, CDR2 SMNVEV (reference sequence). The V and J ends lost 3 bases and 3 bases respectively, with 9 bases between them. The CDR3 has 14 amino acids. Here the CDR3 DNA reads TGTGCCAGCAGTTTTCAGGGATCCAATCAGCCCCAGCATTTT. This codes for CASSFQGSNQPQHF.

The V call is TRBV19, the J call TRBJ2-1; 10 nucleotides agree with TRBD1. Trimming removed 3 bases from V and 7 bases from J; junction bases left unmatched: 6. The CDR3 spans 15 residues. Germline V CDR1 and CDR2: LNHDA, SQIVND (reference sequence). As DNA, the CDR3 is TGTGCCAGTAGTATGGACAGGGGGACGCTAAATGAGCAGTTCTTC. It specifies CASSMDRGTLNEQFF.

V is TRBV29-1 and J is TRBJ2-1, with 7 bases identical to TRBD2. The CDR3 contains 15 residues. Germline CDR1 reads SQVTM; CDR2 reads ANQGSEA. V was clipped by 3 bases and J by 7 bases; unmatched bases: 12. The CDR3 spells CSVDGRGRAMNEQFF. Written as DNA, the CDR3 is TGCAGCGTTGATGGTCGGGGGAGGGCAATGAATGAGCAGTTCTTC.

This chain joins TRBV5-6 and TRBJ2-1; TRBD1 agrees at 9 bases. Losses at the gene ends were 2 bases for V and 7 bases for J; bases not matched to a gene: 4. The germline CDR1 and CDR2 sequences are SGHDT and YYEEEE. The CDR3 sequence is 14 residues long. CDR3 protein: CASSFTTGGNEQFF. The CDR3 bases are TGTGCCAGCAGCTTCACGACAGGGGGAAATGAGCAGTTCTTC.

The chain is built from TRBV21-1 and TRBJ2-3; TRBD1 is the table's D call, not checked against the DNA. TRBV21-1 is listed as a pseudogene. CDR3 size: 16 residues. The CDR3 nucleotides read TGTGCCAGCAGCTCCCACAGGGGGAGTCCGGTGGATACGCAGTATTTT. Encoded protein: CASSSHRGSPVDTQYF.

This clone was picked up one time. The chain recombines TRBV7-2 with TRBJ2-1; a weak D match, TRBD1 (5 bases). CDR3 length: 14 amino acids. Germline V CDR1 and CDR2: SGHTA, FQGNSA. V gave up 2 bases and J gave up 9 bases, with 14 bases separating them. The CDR3 spells CASSLRQIYGEQFF. Here the CDR3 DNA reads TGTGCCAGCAGCTTAAGACAGATCTACGGTGAGCAGTTCTTC.

The chain uses TRBV28 and TRBJ1-2; the D gene is possibly TRBD1 (5 bases). Between the trimmed V and J ends, which lost 6 bases and 4 bases, there was a span of 15 bases. Per the germline V gene, CDR1 is MDHEN and CDR2 is SYDVKM. This CDR3 has 14 residues. CDR3 in amino acids: CASSFPGGGYGYTF. Written as DNA, the CDR3 is TGTGCCAGCAGCTTCCCCGGGGGGGGCTATGGCTACACCTTC.